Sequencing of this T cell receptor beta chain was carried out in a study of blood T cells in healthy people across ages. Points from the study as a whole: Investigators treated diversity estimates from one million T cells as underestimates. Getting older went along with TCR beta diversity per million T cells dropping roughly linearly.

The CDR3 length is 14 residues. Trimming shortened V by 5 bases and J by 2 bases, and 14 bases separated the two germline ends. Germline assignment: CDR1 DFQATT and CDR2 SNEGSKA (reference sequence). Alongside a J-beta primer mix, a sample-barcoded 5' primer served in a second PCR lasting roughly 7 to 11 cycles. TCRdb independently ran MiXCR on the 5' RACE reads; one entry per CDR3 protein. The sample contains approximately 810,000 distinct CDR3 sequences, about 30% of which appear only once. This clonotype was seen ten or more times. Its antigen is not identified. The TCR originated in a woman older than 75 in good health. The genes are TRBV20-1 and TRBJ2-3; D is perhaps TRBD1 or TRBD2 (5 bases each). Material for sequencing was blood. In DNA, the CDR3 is TGCAGTGCTGTTGCAGGGAGTTCCACAGATACGCAGTATTTT. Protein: CSAVAGSSTDTQYF.